One and the same sample provided the 25 T cell receptor beta chains below, sequenced in a study of shared clonotypes between healthy human individuals. Libraries were prepared by immunoSEQ multiplex PCR; TCRdb keeps only in-frame clonotypes and omits some of them. This sample yields 2 million or so clones, of which 90% to 95% are seen a single time; 0.13% belongs to the top ten. The sample comprised naive CD4+ T cells sorted from blood. Specified subset: CD45RA+ positively selected. The receptors come from a man between 18 and 29 years old in good health.

This clone was seen just once. The gene calls are TRBV5-1 and TRBJ2-3; 12 nucleotides line up with TRBD2. This CDR3 comprises 19 residues. Germline CDR1 and CDR2: SGHRS and YFSETQ. V dropped 0 bases and J dropped 2; count of bases not matched to a gene: 10. In nucleotides, the CDR3 is TGCGCCAGCAGCTTGGCCTTGATGGGACTAGCGGGTCTCACAGATACGCAGTATTTT. Its protein product is CASSLALMGLAGLTDTQYF.

About this clone itself: Other nucleotide sequences from this sample produce the same CDR3. The V and J genes are TRBV19 and TRBJ2-7; D is perhaps TRBD2 (5 bases). V gave up 1 base and J gave up 0 bases, with 7 bases separating them. The CDR3 runs 14 residues. Germline V gene data show CDR1 as LNHDA and CDR2 as SQIVND (reference sequence). CDR3 region: CASSIGRSSYEQYF. CDR3 nucleotides: TGTGCCAGTAGTATAGGGAGGAGCTCCTACGAGCAGTACTTC.

Notes on this clone: Being one base from a much bigger clone, this may be a read error. The V call is TRBV28, the J call TRBJ2-7; the D is unclear. V gave up 4 bases and J gave up 1 base, with 5 bases separating them. In germline, CDR1 is MDHEN, CDR2 SYDVKM. This CDR3 spans 12 amino acids. The CDR3 region is CASSSFSYEQYF. The CDR3 DNA reads TGTGCCAGCAGTTCCTTTTCCTACGAGCAGTACTTC.

As to this clone: At the DNA level, this CDR3 is encoded by other sequences in the same sample as well. The chain joins TRBV20-1 to TRBJ2-3; D gene uncertain. CDR3 length: 11 residues. Germline-derived CDR1 and CDR2 are DFQATT and SNEGSKA (reference sequence). Trimming cost V 3 bases and J 5 bases, with 6 bases left between them. The CDR3, as DNA: TGCAGTGCTAGGGGAAAAGATACGCAGTATTTT. Its protein is CSARGKDTQYF.

V gene TRBV7-2 combines with J gene TRBJ2-3; perhaps TRBD2 as D (6 bases). The CDR3 loop spans 14 amino acids. Deletions cut 1 base from V and 1 base from J, with 6 bases between. Germline loops: CDR1 SGHTA, CDR2 FQGNSA. CDR3 in DNA: TGTGCCAGCAGCTTAGGACTAGGCACAGATACGCAGTATTTT. This encodes CASSLGLGTDTQYF.

This rearrangement joins TRBV19 to TRBJ2-2; D gene ambiguous. In germline, CDR1 is LNHDA, CDR2 SQIVND (reference sequence). V dropped 5 bases and J dropped 3 bases, with 10 bases sitting between them. This CDR3 has 14 amino acids. CDR3 loop: CASSSQTDTGELFF. The CDR3 DNA reads TGTGCCAGTAGTTCGCAGACGGACACCGGGGAGCTGTTTTTT.

This clone was seen once. Other DNA sequences in this sample translate to the same CDR3. This chain connects TRBV5-4 to TRBJ2-7; 8 bases map to TRBD1. After removal of 4 bases from V and 3 bases from J, the junction contained 6 bases not matched to a gene. Germline CDR1 is SGHNT and CDR2 is YYREEE (reference sequence). The CDR3 sequence is 14 residues long. The DNA for the CDR3 is TGTGCCAGCAGCCCCCCCGGACAGGGCTACGAGCAGTACTTC. Translation: CASSPPGQGYEQYF.

This clone was counted only a few times. CDR3 nucleotides: TGTGCCAGCAGTGCTAGCGGGGGTAACACCGGGGAGCTGTTTTTT. Its translation: CASSASGGNTGELFF. This chain uses TRBV11-3 with TRBJ2-2; 10 bases are a match to TRBD2. The CDR3 spans 15 residues. With 6 bases clipped from V and 2 bases from J, the junction kept 3 bases outside the gene matches. Germline V gene sequence: CDR1 SGHNT, CDR2 YENEEA.

Regarding this clone: In the same sample, other DNA sequences code for this CDR3. The rearrangement links TRBV18 to TRBJ1-2, with TRBD1 identical over 7 bases. In germline, CDR1 is KGHSH, CDR2 LQKENI. The V gene end was trimmed by 6 bases and the J gene end by 2 bases; junction bases not matched to a gene: 3. The CDR3 is made up of 13 amino acids. The DNA for the CDR3 is TGTGCCAGCTCGTCGGGACAGAACTATGGCTACACCTTC. Translation: CASSSGQNYGYTF.

This chain links TRBV7-2 with TRBJ2-3; 10 bases align to TRBD2. CDR3 size: 15 residues. Germline V CDR1 and CDR2: SGHTA, FQGNSA. Germline trimming cut 1 base from V and 8 bases from J; bases unmatched to any gene: 6. CDR3 DNA: TGTGCCAGCAGCTTAGAAGGACTAGCGGTCGCTACGCAGTATTTT. It encodes CASSLEGLAVATQYF.

The V call is TRBV4-1, the J call TRBJ2-3; D is undetermined. The germline V gene encodes CDR1 MGHRA and CDR2 YSYEKL. CDR3 length equals 15 residues. V gave up 4 bases and J gave up 2 bases, with 13 bases separating them. The CDR3 nucleotides read TGCGCCAGCAGCCCAACGGCAGCGTCCACAGATACGCAGTATTTT. Translating gives CASSPTAASTDTQYF.

This rearrangement joins TRBV5-1 to TRBJ2-7; D ambiguous. The V gene lost 1 base and the J gene lost 7 bases, with 15 bases spanning the gap. Germline V gene data show CDR1 as SGHRS and CDR2 as YFSETQ. The CDR3 covers 14 residues. As DNA, the CDR3 is TGCGCCAGCAGCTTGTCTCGGATGCCTGGGGAGCAGTACTTC. It specifies CASSLSRMPGEQYF.

This chain uses TRBV10-3 with TRBJ2-2; D gene unclear. The CDR3 spans 14 residues. V shed 8 bases and J shed 0 bases, with 10 bases lying between them. Germline CDR1 reads ENHRY; CDR2 reads SYGVKD. The CDR3 bases are TGTGCCATCGTAAGCGCACCGAACACCGGGGAGCTGTTTTTT. Its translation is CAIVSAPNTGELFF.

The chain employs TRBV19 and TRBJ1-1, with TRBD1 matching 8 bases. Germline V CDR1 and CDR2: LNHDA, SQIVND (reference sequence). There are 14 residues in the CDR3. V gave up 6 bases and J gave up 4 bases; unmatched junction bases: 7. The CDR3 DNA follows: TGTGCCAGTAGACCGACAGGGGTTGGCACTGAAGCTTTCTTT. This translates into CASRPTGVGTEAFF.

CDR3 nucleotides: TGTGCCAGCAGCTCGCCCGGAGCGGGACTGGAGACCCAGTACTTC. Its protein is CASSSPGAGLETQYF. V usage is TRBV11-2 and J usage is TRBJ2-5; the match to TRBD2 covers 7 bases. The J segment lost 5 bases and the V segment lost 4 bases, leaving 10 bases of the junction unmatched. The CDR3 has 15 amino acids. Germline lookup yields CDR1 SGHAT and CDR2 FQNNGV.

This sequence joins TRBV29-1 and TRBJ2-2, with TRBD1 identical over 7 bases. The trim removed 5 bases at V and 5 bases at J, leaving 8 bases unmatched. CDR1 and CDR2 from the germline V gene are SQVTM and ANQGSEA. The CDR3 contains 14 residues. DNA for the CDR3: TGCAGCGTTCTCGCAGGGGGAAAAACCGGGGAGCTGTTTTTT. Translation gives CSVLAGGKTGELFF.

Here the CDR3 DNA reads TGTGCCAGCAGCTATTCCCCTACAGATACGCAGTATTTT. It yields the protein CASSYSPTDTQYF. This rearrangement joins TRBV11-3 to TRBJ2-3, with D unresolved. The CDR3 consists of 13 residues. Trimming took 4 bases from V and 3 from J, leaving 8 bases between them. Per germline, CDR1 SGHNT and CDR2 YENEEA. Variable domain in full (rest from reference TRBV11-3 and TRBJ2-3): EAGVVQSPRYKIIEKKQPVAFWCNPISGHNTLYWYLQNLGQGPELLIRYENEEAVDDSQLPKDRFSAERLKGVDSTLKIQPAELGDSAVYLCASSYSPTDTQYFGPGTRLTVL.

This sequence joins TRBV2 and TRBJ2-3, with D possibly TRBD2 on 6 matching bases. Germline values: CDR1 SNHLY, CDR2 FYNNEI. There are 16 residues in the CDR3. Trimming took off 5 bases at V and 1 base at J, with 16 bases between the two ends. CDR3 in DNA: TGTGCCAGCAGTACCTTACGGGGCGGGGGCACAGATACGCAGTATTTT. It translates to CASSTLRGGGTDTQYF. Filled out from reference TRBV2 and TRBJ2-3, the complete variable domain reads EPEVTQTPSHQVTQMGQEVILRCVPISNHLYFYWYRQILGQKVEFLVSFYNNEISEKSEIFDDQFSVERPDGSNFTLKIRSTKLEDSAMYFCASSTLRGGGTDTQYFGPGTRLTVL.

This chain links TRBV21-1 with TRBJ2-5; TRBD2, as called in the table, went unchecked against the DNA. TRBV21-1 constitutes a pseudogene. The CDR3 loop spans 15 amino acids. Here the CDR3 reads CASSKEREEGETQYF. In DNA form, the CDR3 reads TGTGCCAGCAGCAAAGAGCGGGAGGAGGGGGAGACCCAGTACTTC.

The chain recombines TRBV5-1 with TRBJ2-7; 7 positions agree with TRBD2. V was pared by 1 base and J by 1 base, with 11 bases of the junction left unmatched. Per the germline V gene, CDR1 is SGHRS and CDR2 is YFSETQ. There are 17 residues in the CDR3. CDR3 nucleotides: TGCGCCAGCAGCTTGTTATCCGGCGGGGGAAGGTCCTACGAGCAGTACTTC. Translated, it gives CASSLLSGGGRSYEQYF.

This clone has only one observation. The genes are TRBV10-3 and TRBJ2-2, with unresolved D. The CDR3 is 13 amino acids. V was trimmed by 4 bases and J by 4 bases, leaving 7 bases between them. Germline values: CDR1 ENHRY, CDR2 SYGVKD. The CDR3 region is CAISVGPTGELFF. For the CDR3, the DNA is TGTGCCATCAGTGTCGGTCCCACCGGGGAGCTGTTTTTT.

Worth noting for this clone: At one end the junction does not follow the germline gene, possibly because of a read error. The chain combines TRBV7-2 with TRBJ1-3; D unclear. The CDR3 sequence is 11 residues long. CDR1 SGHTA and CDR2 FQGNSA come from the germline V gene. The CDR3 protein is CASRKNSRTFF. CDR3 DNA: TGTGCCAGCAGAAAAAACAGCCGTACCTTCTTT.

J is TRBJ1-5 and V is TRBV11-2; D not resolved. There are 13 residues in the CDR3. Germline values: CDR1 SGHAT, CDR2 FQNNGV. Trimming cost V 5 bases and J 4 bases, with 9 bases left between them. CDR3 residues: CASSLERNQPQHF. Here the CDR3 DNA reads TGTGCCAGCAGCCTGGAAAGGAATCAGCCCCAGCATTTT.

Details on this clone: This sample also contains other DNA sequences that code for the same CDR3. The rearrangement joins TRBV7-9 to TRBJ1-4; no clear D gene. The germline V gene has CDR1 SEHNR and CDR2 FQNEAQ (reference sequence). Trimming removed 1 base at V and 0 bases at J, with 6 bases between. The CDR3 sequence is 15 residues long. The CDR3 coding sequence is TGTGCCAGCAGCTTAGGCCAGGCAACTAATGAAAAACTGTTTTTT. Protein: CASSLGQATNEKLFF.

The CDR3 spells CASSFLGGGNTIYF. The CDR3 nucleotides read TGTGCCAGCAGCTTCCTGGGAGGAGGAAACACCATATATTTT. The chain uses TRBV11-2 and TRBJ1-3, with D unresolved. Germline V gene sequence: CDR1 SGHAT, CDR2 FQNNGV. CDR3 size: 14 residues. Trimming took 3 bases from V and 4 from J, leaving 10 bases between them.